What follows are 24 T cell receptor beta chains derived from one specimen sequenced in a study of shared clonotypes between healthy human individuals. Clones were sequenced by immunoSEQ multiplex PCR, and TCRdb holds only the in-frame ones, with some missing. The sample lists fewer than 1.8 million clones, 98% seen once, with approximately 0.4% in the top ten. What was sequenced was naive CD4+ T cells sorted from blood. Sample subset: CD45RA+ positively selected. Receptors originate from a man aged 25 to 45 in good health.

J is TRBJ2-1 and V is TRBV28, with a weak D call TRBD2 (6 bases). This CDR3 contains 14 residues. The germline V gene encodes CDR1 MDHEN and CDR2 SYDVKM. V gave up 7 bases and J gave up 7 bases, with 17 bases separating them. As DNA, the CDR3 is TGTGCCAGCACGGGGGACGGGGAGGAAAATGAGCAGTTCTTC. It encodes CASTGDGEENEQFF.

The V and J genes are TRBV13 and TRBJ1-1, with D maybe TRBD1 (5 bases). CDR3 length: 15 residues. Germline loops: CDR1 PRHDT, CDR2 FYEKMQ (reference sequence). V dropped 8 bases and J dropped 1 base, with 17 bases sitting between them. The CDR3 coding sequence is TGTGCCAGCTCCCCGGCTGGACACGGGAACACTGAAGCTTTCTTT. It translates to CASSPAGHGNTEAFF.

The chain links TRBV13 to TRBJ2-5; D is perhaps TRBD1 or TRBD2 (6 bases each). The CDR3 runs to 15 residues. Germline CDR1 and CDR2: PRHDT and FYEKMQ (reference sequence). With 2 bases removed from V and 1 base from J, the gap between germline ends came to 11 bases. As DNA, the CDR3 is TGTGCCAGCAGCTTAACGGGGGACACCCAAGAGACCCAGTACTTC. This encodes CASSLTGDTQETQYF.

V gene TRBV27 combines with J gene TRBJ1-4, with D unresolved. Germline V lookup: CDR1 MNHEY, CDR2 SMNVEV (reference sequence). The V and J ends lost 6 bases and 1 base respectively, with 15 bases between them. The CDR3 runs 16 residues. CDR3 DNA sequence: TGTGCCAGCAGGGCACAGTTCGGGGAAACTAATGAAAAACTGTTTTTT. It translates to CASRAQFGETNEKLFF.

The chain has TRBV28 and TRBJ1-3; a possible D gene is TRBD1 (5 bases). CDR1 and CDR2 (germline): MDHEN, SYDVKM. This CDR3 has 14 amino acids. V was trimmed by 8 bases and J by 2 bases, leaving 13 bases between them. This CDR3 reads CASGTGQAGNTIYF. The DNA of the CDR3 is TGTGCCAGCGGTACGGGGCAAGCTGGAAACACCATATATTTT.

The chain has TRBV11-2 and TRBJ2-7, with D possibly being TRBD2 (5 bases). The CDR3 is made up of 16 amino acids. Germline CDR1 SGHAT, CDR2 FQNNGV. V was shortened by 0 bases and J by 2 bases, with 14 bases between the two germline ends. The CDR3 sequence: CASSLDRLAVTYEQYF. CDR3 nucleotides: TGTGCCAGCAGCTTAGATCGCCTAGCAGTGACCTACGAGCAGTACTTC.

The chain has TRBV2 and TRBJ2-7, with D tentatively TRBD1 or TRBD2 (5 bases each). Trimming took 6 bases from V and 3 from J, leaving 15 bases between them. Germline CDR1 SNHLY, CDR2 FYNNEI. The CDR3 is 14 residues long. CDR3 in DNA: TGTGCCAGCAGGGACTCTCCCCAGGGCTACGAGCAGTACTTC. It translates to CASRDSPQGYEQYF.

The V gene is TRBV14, the J gene TRBJ2-4; TRBD1 aligns across 10 bases. Germline assignment: CDR1 SGHDN and CDR2 FVKESK. The CDR3 has 16 amino acids. J was trimmed by 2 bases and V by 4 bases; bases with no gene match: 5. In nucleotides, the CDR3 is TGTGCCAGCAGCCCGACAGGGGGCTGGACCAAAAACATTCAGTACTTC. Encoded protein: CASSPTGGWTKNIQYF. The whole variable domain, remainder taken from reference TRBV14 and TRBJ2-4, is EAGVTQFPSHSVIEKGQTVTLRCDPISGHDNLYWYRRVMGKEIKFLLHFVKESKQDESGMPNNRFLAERTGGTYSTLKVQPAELEDSGVYFCASSPTGGWTKNIQYFGAGTRLSVL.

The chain has TRBV5-1 and TRBJ1-1, with D possibly TRBD1 on 5 matching bases. Germline lookup yields CDR1 SGHRS and CDR2 YFSETQ. There are 14 residues in the CDR3. The germline V and J ends were trimmed by 9 bases and 0 bases, with 15 bases remaining between them. The chain's CDR3 is CATKGAPLNTEAFF. The CDR3, as DNA: TGCGCCACCAAAGGGGCACCACTGAACACTGAAGCTTTCTTT.

This rearrangement joins TRBV10-1 to TRBJ2-2, with 10 bases identical to TRBD2. The CDR3 length is 18 residues. V dropped 6 bases and J dropped 4; count of bases not matched to a gene: 14. Germline V gene sequence: CDR1 WNHNN, CDR2 SYGVQD (reference sequence). The DNA for the CDR3 is TGCGCCAGCAGACATACCGGGACTAGCGATTTCCCCACCGGGGAGCTGTTTTTT. Protein product: CASRHTGTSDFPTGELFF.

CDR3 loop: CASSFEGTLNEQFF. CDR3 DNA: TGCGCCAGCAGCTTCGAGGGAACCCTCAATGAGCAGTTCTTC. The V gene is TRBV5-1, the J gene TRBJ2-1, with TRBD2 as a possible D gene (5 bases). This CDR3 is built from 14 residues. The germline gives CDR1 SGHRS, CDR2 YFSETQ. Trimming shortened V by 2 bases and J by 6 bases, and 12 bases separated the two germline ends.

The CDR3 region has the DNA TGTGCCAGCAGAGGGGGCTCCCAAAATCAGCCCCAGCATTTT. It codes for CASRGGSQNQPQHF. The chain links TRBV28 to TRBJ1-5, with 7 nucleotides matching TRBD1. This CDR3 contains 14 residues. Germline lookup yields CDR1 MDHEN and CDR2 SYDVKM. With 6 bases clipped from V and 4 bases from J, the junction kept 6 bases outside the gene matches. Looking up the rest from reference TRBV28 and TRBJ1-5 gives the full variable domain: DVKVTQSSRYLVKRTGEKVFLECVQDMDHENMFWYRQDPGLGLRLIYFSYDVKMKEKGDIPEGYSVSREKKERFSLILESASTNQTSMYLCASRGGSQNQPQHFGDGTRLSIL.

The chain uses TRBV28 and TRBJ1-1; D not certain. This CDR3 is 12 amino acids long. V lost 5 bases to trimming and J lost 6 bases, with 10 bases between them. Per the germline V gene, CDR1 is MDHEN and CDR2 is SYDVKM. The CDR3 region has the DNA TGTGCCAGCAGTCCCTCCCTTTCTGAAGCTTTCTTT. Its protein product is CASSPSLSEAFF.

The chain uses TRBV7-3 and TRBJ2-2; D possibly corresponds to TRBD2 (6 bases). The germline V gene encodes CDR1 SGHTA and CDR2 FQGTGA. Trimming took 2 bases from V and 2 from J, leaving 12 bases between them. CDR3 length: 16 amino acids. The CDR3 DNA reads TGTGCCAGCAGCTTAGGACTGGGACTTAACACCGGGGAGCTGTTTTTT. As protein: CASSLGLGLNTGELFF.

In its sample, this clone was seen once. The chain uses TRBV5-8 and TRBJ2-1, with 12 bases identical to TRBD2. V shed 2 bases and J 5 bases; nucleotides not matched to a gene: 5. CDR3 length: 16 residues. Germline V gene lookup returns CDR1 SGHTS and CDR2 YDEGEE. CDR3 nucleotide sequence: TGTGCCAGCAGCTTCTCCCGACTAGCGGGAGACAATGAGCAGTTCTTC. It codes for CASSFSRLAGDNEQFF.

The CDR3 spells CASTVGLAPRETQYF. The CDR3 coding sequence is TGTGCCAGTACCGTCGGACTAGCGCCGCGAGAGACCCAGTACTTC. The chain carries TRBV19 and TRBJ2-5; TRBD2 matches 9 bases. Per the germline V gene, CDR1 is LNHDA and CDR2 is SQIVND (reference sequence). The CDR3 has 15 amino acids. The V segment lost 7 bases and the J segment 4 bases; nucleotides outside the gene matches: 10. Based on the CDR3 plus reference TRBV19 and TRBJ2-5, the full variable domain is DGGITQSPKYLFRKEGQNVTLSCEQNLNHDAMYWYRQDPGQGLRLIYYSQIVNDFQKGDIAEGYSVSREKKESFPLTVTSAQKNPTAFYLCASTVGLAPRETQYFGPGTRLLVL.

V and J are TRBV29-1 and TRBJ2-5, with a tentative D call TRBD2 (6 bases). Looked up from germline, CDR1 is SQVTM and CDR2 is ANQGSEA. The CDR3 is 14 amino acids. V lost 4 bases, J lost 5 bases, and 17 bases lay in between. CDR3 amino acids: CSVVRSSVRETQYF. For the CDR3, the DNA is TGCAGCGTTGTCCGGTCTAGCGTACGGGAGACCCAGTACTTC.

The rearrangement joins TRBV5-8 to TRBJ2-7; 10 positions agree with TRBD1. CDR3 length: 15 amino acids. Germline V gene sequence: CDR1 SGHTS, CDR2 YDEGEE. V lost 4 bases to trimming and J lost 2 bases; unmatched junction nucleotides: 6. CDR3 bases: TGTGCCAGCAGCCCGGGGACAGGGGTGACCTACGAGCAGTACTTC. Protein sequence: CASSPGTGVTYEQYF. Looking up the rest from reference TRBV5-8 and TRBJ2-7 gives the full variable domain: EAGVTQSPTHLIKTRGQQATLRCSPISGHTSVYWYQQALGLGLQFLLWYDEGEERNRGNFPPRFSGRQFPNYSSELNVNALELEDSALYLCASSPGTGVTYEQYFGPGTRLTVT.

The chain recombines TRBV7-3 with TRBJ2-2; 16 nucleotides agree with TRBD2. The CDR3 has 19 residues. V shed 5 bases, J shed 2 bases, and the junction held 8 bases outside the gene matches. Germline V gene lookup returns CDR1 SGHTA and CDR2 FQGTGA. The DNA of the CDR3 is TGTGCCAGCAGCGAAACCGGGACTAGCGGGAGGGTAAACACCGGGGAGCTGTTTTTT. Amino acids: CASSETGTSGRVNTGELFF.

The genes are TRBV9 and TRBJ1-5, with D unclear. Germline-derived CDR1 and CDR2 are SGDLS and YYNGEE. This CDR3 is built from 15 residues. Trimming removed 0 bases at V and 0 bases at J, with 7 bases between. The chain's CDR3 is CASSVDNYSNQPQHF. CDR3 sequence (DNA): TGTGCCAGCAGCGTAGACAATTATAGCAATCAGCCCCAGCATTTT. Full variable domain (rest looked up from reference TRBV9 and TRBJ1-5): DSGVTQTPKHLITATGQRVTLRCSPRSGDLSVYWYQQSLDQGLQFLIQYYNGEERAKGNILERFSAQQFPDLHSELNLSSLELGDSALYFCASSVDNYSNQPQHFGDGTRLSIL.

This chain connects TRBV2 to TRBJ2-1; D is uncertain. Germline V gene lookup returns CDR1 SNHLY and CDR2 FYNNEI. V dropped 3 bases and J dropped 6 bases, with 15 bases sitting between them. The CDR3 spans 15 residues. The CDR3, as DNA: TGTGCCAGCAGTGAGCGTGGCCATCGGGCCAATGAGCAGTTCTTC. This sequence encodes CASSERGHRANEQFF.

This clone came up once. Additional DNA sequences in this sample encode the identical CDR3. The chain employs TRBV7-9 and TRBJ2-7; 7 positions agree with TRBD1. Germline CDR1 is SEHNR and CDR2 is FQNEAQ (reference sequence). Unmatched junction bases numbered 2, after V lost 0 bases and J lost 0 bases. This CDR3 spans 15 amino acids. Here the CDR3 DNA reads TGTGCCAGCAGCTTAGCCCGGGACAGCTCCTACGAGCAGTACTTC. It codes for CASSLARDSSYEQYF.

The genes are TRBV5-6 and TRBJ1-2; no reliable D call. V was trimmed by 2 bases and J by 4 bases, leaving 12 bases between them. Looked up from germline, CDR1 is SGHDT and CDR2 is YYEEEE. The CDR3 covers 14 residues. CDR3: CASSLGRKTYGYTF. Written as DNA, the CDR3 is TGTGCCAGCAGCTTAGGGCGGAAGACCTATGGCTACACCTTC. Full variable domain (missing parts from reference TRBV5-6 and TRBJ1-2): DAGVTQSPTHLIKTRGQQVTLRCSPKSGHDTVSWYQQALGQGPQFIFQYYEEEERQRGNFPDRFSGHQFPNYSSELNVNALLLGDSALYLCASSLGRKTYGYTFGSGTRLTVV.

The gene calls are TRBV25-1 and TRBJ2-1; TRBD2 matches at 8 bases. V gave up 5 bases and J gave up 7 bases; unmatched junction bases: 13. The V gene's germline CDR1 is MGHDK and CDR2 SYGVNS. There are 16 residues in the CDR3. DNA of the CDR3: TGTGCCAGCAGTTCGCGAGCGGGAGCATCGGTGAATGAGCAGTTCTTC. It yields the protein CASSSRAGASVNEQFF.